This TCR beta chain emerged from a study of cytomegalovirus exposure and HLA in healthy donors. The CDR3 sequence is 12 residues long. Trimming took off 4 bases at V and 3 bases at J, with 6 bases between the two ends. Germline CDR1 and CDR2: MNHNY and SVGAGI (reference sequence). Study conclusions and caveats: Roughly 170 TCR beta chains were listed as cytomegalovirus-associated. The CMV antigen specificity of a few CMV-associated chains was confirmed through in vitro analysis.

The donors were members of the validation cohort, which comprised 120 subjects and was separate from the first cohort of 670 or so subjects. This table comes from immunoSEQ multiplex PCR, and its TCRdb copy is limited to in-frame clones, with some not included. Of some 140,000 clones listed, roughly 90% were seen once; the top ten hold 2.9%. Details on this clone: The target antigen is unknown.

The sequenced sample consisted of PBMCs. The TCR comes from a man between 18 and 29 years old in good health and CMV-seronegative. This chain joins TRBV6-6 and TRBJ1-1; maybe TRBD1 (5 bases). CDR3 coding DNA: TGTGCCAGCAGTTGGGGGGACACTGAAGCTTTCTTT. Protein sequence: CASSWGDTEAFF.